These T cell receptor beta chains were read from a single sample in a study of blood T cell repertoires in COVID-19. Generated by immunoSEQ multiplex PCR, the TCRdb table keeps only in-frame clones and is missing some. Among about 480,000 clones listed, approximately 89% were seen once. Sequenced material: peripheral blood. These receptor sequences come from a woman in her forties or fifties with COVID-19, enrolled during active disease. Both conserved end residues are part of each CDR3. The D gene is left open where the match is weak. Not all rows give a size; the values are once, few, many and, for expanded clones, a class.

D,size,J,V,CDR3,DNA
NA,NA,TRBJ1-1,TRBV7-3,CASSFQGRDTEAFF,TGTGCCAGCAGCTTCCAGGGCAGGGACACTGAAGCTTTCTTT
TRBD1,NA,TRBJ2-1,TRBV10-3,CAISRDRGYNEQFF,TGTGCCATCAGCCGGGACAGGGGCTACAATGAGCAGTTCTTC
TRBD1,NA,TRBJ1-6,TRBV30,CAQTAGTVNSPLHF,TGTGCCCAGACCGCCGGGACAGTTAATTCACCCCTCCACTTT
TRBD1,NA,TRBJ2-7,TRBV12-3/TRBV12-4,CASSGDSSYEQYF,TGTGCCAGCAGCGGGGACAGCTCCTACGAGCAGTACTTC
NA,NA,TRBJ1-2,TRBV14,CASSQGGRYGYTF,TGTGCCAGCAGCCAGGGGGGACGGTATGGCTACACCTTC
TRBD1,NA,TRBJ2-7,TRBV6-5,CASSRDRGHEQYF,TGTGCCAGCAGCCGGGACAGGGGCCACGAGCAGTACTTC
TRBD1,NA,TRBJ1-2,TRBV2,CASRVLQGAEGYTF,TGTGCCAGCAGAGTTTTACAGGGGGCAGAAGGCTACACCTTC
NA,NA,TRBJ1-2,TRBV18,CASSPPSDYGYTF,TGTGCCAGCTCACCACCTTCGGACTATGGCTACACCTTC
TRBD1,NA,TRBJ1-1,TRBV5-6,CASNARRDRGMNTEAFF,TGTGCCAGCAACGCCCGGAGGGACAGGGGCATGAACACTGAAGCTTTCTTT
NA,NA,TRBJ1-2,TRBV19,CASSTPTPNYGYTF,TGTGCCAGTAGTACCCCAACACCTAACTATGGCTACACCTTC
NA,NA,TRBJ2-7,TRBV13,CASSTGRSSYEQYF,TGTGCCAGCAGTACAGGTCGGAGCTCCTACGAGCAGTACTTC
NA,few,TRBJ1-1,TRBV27,CASSSGNTEAFF,TGTGCCAGCAGTTCAGGGAACACTGAAGCTTTCTTT
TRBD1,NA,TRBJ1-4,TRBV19,CASSVTGVGEKLFF,TGTGCCAGTAGCGTGACAGGGGTTGGAGAAAAACTGTTTTTT
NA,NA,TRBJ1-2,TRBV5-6,CASSHSIGGYTF,TGTGCCAGCAGCCACTCCATCGGGGGCTACACCTTC
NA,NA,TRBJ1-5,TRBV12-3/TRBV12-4,CASRGGTIHF,TGTGCCAGCAGGGGGGGGACAATACATTTT
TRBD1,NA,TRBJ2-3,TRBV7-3,CASSAPPAKDRGTDTQYF,TGTGCCAGCAGCGCCCCCCCCGCAAAGGACAGGGGAACAGATACGCAGTATTTT
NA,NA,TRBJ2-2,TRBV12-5,CASYRDSSTGELFF,TGTGCTAGTTACCGGGACTCTTCAACCGGGGAGCTGTTTTTT
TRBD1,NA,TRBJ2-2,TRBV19,CASSSPGQVNTGELFF,TGTGCCAGTAGTTCCCCGGGACAGGTGAACACCGGGGAGCTGTTTTTT
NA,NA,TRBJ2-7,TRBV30,CAWSGQNEQYF,TGTGCCTGGAGTGGACAAAACGAGCAGTACTTC
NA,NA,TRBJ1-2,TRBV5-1,CASSLGFQNPFNYGYTF,TGCGCCAGCAGCTTGGGGTTCCAGAACCCCTTTAACTATGGCTACACCTTC
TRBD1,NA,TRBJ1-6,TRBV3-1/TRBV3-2,CASSQAGTDLHF,TGTGCCAGCAGCCAAGCCGGGACAGACCTCCACTTT
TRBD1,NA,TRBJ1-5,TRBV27,CASSFAGQIGGPQHF,TGTGCCAGCAGTTTTGCGGGACAGATTGGTGGGCCCCAGCATTTT
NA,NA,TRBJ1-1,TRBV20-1,CSASPRRGTEAFF,TGCAGTGCTAGTCCTCGCAGGGGCACTGAAGCTTTCTTT
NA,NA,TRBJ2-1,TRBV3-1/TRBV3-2,CASSHDRAGPSYNEQFF,TGTGCCAGCAGCCACGATCGGGCGGGGCCCTCCTACAATGAGCAGTTCTTC
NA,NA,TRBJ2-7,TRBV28,CATDPGLLKYEQYF,TGTGCCACCGACCCGGGACTTCTTAAGTACGAGCAGTACTTC
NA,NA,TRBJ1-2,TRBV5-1,CASSLDQGDFYGYTF,TGCGCCAGCAGCTTGGACCAGGGCGATTTTTATGGCTACACCTTC
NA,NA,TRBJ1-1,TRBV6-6,CASSRNTEAFF,TGTGCCAGCAGCCGGAACACTGAAGCTTTCTTT
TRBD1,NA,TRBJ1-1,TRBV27,CASSWMDRPTEAFF,TGTGCCAGCAGTTGGATGGACAGGCCCACTGAAGCTTTCTTT
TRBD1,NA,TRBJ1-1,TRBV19,CASRPGQGNTEAFF,TGTGCCAGTAGACCGGGACAGGGGAACACTGAAGCTTTCTTT
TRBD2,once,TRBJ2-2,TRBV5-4,CASSRAGGQTNTGELFF,TGTGCCAGCAGCCGCGCGGGAGGACAGACAAACACCGGGGAGCTGTTTTTT
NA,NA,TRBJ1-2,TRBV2,CASRGGRVYGYTF,TGTGCCAGCAGGGGCGGCAGGGTCTATGGCTACACCTTC
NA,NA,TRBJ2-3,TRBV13,CASSPGTSTDTQYF,TGTGCCAGCAGCCCCGGGACTAGCACAGATACGCAGTATTTT
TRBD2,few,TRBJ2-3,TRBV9,CASSPLAGGTDTQYF,TGTGCCAGCAGTCCCCTAGCGGGGGGCACAGATACGCAGTATTTT
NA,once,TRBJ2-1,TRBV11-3,CASSLGASSSEQFF,TGTGCCAGCAGCTTAGGCGCTTCTAGCTCTGAGCAGTTCTTC
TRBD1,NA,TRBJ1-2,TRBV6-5,CASSLRQGLNYGYTF,TGTGCCAGCAGTTTGCGACAGGGACTGAACTATGGCTACACCTTC
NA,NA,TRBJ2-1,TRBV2,CASILGSYNEQFF,TGTGCCAGCATCCTAGGCTCCTACAATGAGCAGTTCTTC
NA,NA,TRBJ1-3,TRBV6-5,CASSYSRDGGNTIYF,TGTGCCAGCAGTTACTCCAGGGATGGAGGAAACACCATATATTTT
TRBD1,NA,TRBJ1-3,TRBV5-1,CASSLADRERDTIYF,TGCGCCAGCAGCTTGGCCGACAGGGAGAGGGACACCATATATTTT
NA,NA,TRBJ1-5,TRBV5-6,CASSLGTAGPQHF,TGTGCCAGCAGCTTGGGGACAGCAGGGCCCCAGCATTTT
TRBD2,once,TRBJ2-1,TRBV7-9,CASSSRLSIAGGTYNEQFF,TGTGCCAGCAGCTCACGCCTATCGATAGCGGGGGGAACATACAATGAGCAGTTCTTC
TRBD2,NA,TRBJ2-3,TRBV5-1,CASSGKTGGAVDTQYF,TGCGCCAGCAGCGGGAAGACCGGGGGGGCCGTAGATACGCAGTATTTT
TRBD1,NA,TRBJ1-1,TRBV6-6,CASSYSLEGGAEAFF,TGTGCCAGCAGTTACTCCCTGGAAGGGGGCGCTGAAGCTTTCTTT
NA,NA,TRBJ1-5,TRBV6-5,CASSPPGNQPQHF,TGTGCCAGCAGTCCACCGGGTAATCAGCCCCAGCATTTT
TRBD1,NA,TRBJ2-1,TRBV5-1,CASSLVVGQGAWGTHNEQFF,TGCGCCAGCAGCTTGGTGGTGGGACAGGGCGCGTGGGGGACGCACAATGAGCAGTTCTTC
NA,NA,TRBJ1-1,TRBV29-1,CSVPRGAGAEAFF,TGCAGCGTCCCTCGGGGGGCAGGGGCTGAAGCTTTCTTT
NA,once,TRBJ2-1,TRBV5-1,CASSLEGLRSNEQFF,TGCGCCAGCAGCTTGGAAGGACTTAGATCCAATGAGCAGTTCTTC
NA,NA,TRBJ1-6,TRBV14,CASSPLERDSPLHF,TGTGCCAGCAGCCCATTAGAGAGGGATTCACCCCTCCACTTT
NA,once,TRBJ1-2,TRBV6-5,CASSYSGDIDGYTF,TGTGCCAGCAGTTACTCTGGGGACATAGATGGCTACACCTTC
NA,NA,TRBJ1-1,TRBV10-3,CAISESVQGSIAFF,TGTGCCATCAGTGAGTCGGTGCAGGGGTCGATAGCTTTCTTT
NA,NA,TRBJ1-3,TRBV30,CASNPAGLSGNTIYF,TGTGCCTCTAATCCAGCAGGGTTGTCTGGAAACACCATATATTTT
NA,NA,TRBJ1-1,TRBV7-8,CASSLRQVGTEAFF,TGTGCCAGCAGCCTCCGCCAGGTTGGCACTGAAGCTTTCTTT
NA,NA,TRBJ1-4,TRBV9,CASSPRRGGTNEKLFF,TGTGCCAGCAGCCCCCGGAGGGGGGGAACTAATGAAAAACTGTTTTTT